One sample yielded the 10 T cell receptor beta chains listed below, sequenced in a study of CD8+ T cells in alopecia areata. RNA was isolated and reverse transcribed to cDNA, the sequencing template. Method: immunoSEQ multiplex PCR; TCRdb's copy keeps in-frame clones and lacks some. The data contain 150,000 to 200,000 clones, around 60% of them seen just once; the ten biggest clones take up about 14%. The sample consisted of CD4+ T cells sorted from blood, taken at week 0. The receptors derive from a human donor with alopecia areata.

Of note for this clone: This CDR3 is also generated by other DNA sequences in the sample. The V and J genes are TRBV5-1 and TRBJ1-1; D might be TRBD1 (5 bases). V lost 2 bases and J 1 base, leaving 9 bases between the germline ends. The CDR3 is made up of 14 amino acids. Germline CDR1 SGHRS, CDR2 YFSETQ. CDR3 region: CASSLRQGNTEAFF. For the CDR3, the DNA is TGCGCCAGCAGCTTAAGGCAGGGGAACACTGAAGCTTTCTTT.

This chain joins TRBV30 and TRBJ1-5, with D uncertain. Trimming removed 3 bases from V and 1 base from J, with 13 bases in between. The CDR3 extends over 15 amino acids. Germline CDR1 and CDR2: GTSNPN and SVGIG (reference sequence). The CDR3 region is CAWSPGGSSNQPQHF. CDR3 nucleotide sequence: TGTGCCTGGAGCCCAGGAGGGAGCAGCAATCAGCCCCAGCATTTT.

This clone was seen once. This chain uses TRBV30 with TRBJ1-4; D gene ambiguous. CDR3 length: 12 amino acids. Germline CDR1 GTSNPN, CDR2 SVGIG (reference sequence). V lost 5 bases, J lost 8 bases, and 12 bases lay in between. As DNA, the CDR3 is TGTGCCTGGGGTTCGGGGTACGAAAAACTGTTTTTT. This translates into CAWGSGYEKLFF.

This clone has just one count. This chain connects TRBV11-2 to TRBJ2-7; D uncertain. CDR3 length: 11 residues. Germline V gene sequence: CDR1 SGHAT, CDR2 FQNNGV. V was cut by 8 bases and J by 0 bases, with 5 bases left in between. CDR3: CASGVSYEQYF. CDR3 DNA sequence: TGTGCCAGCGGGGTCTCCTACGAGCAGTACTTC.

V usage is TRBV4-2 and J usage is TRBJ2-5; D may correspond to TRBD1 or TRBD2 (5 bases each). This CDR3 is built from 16 residues. Trimming took off 4 bases at V and 2 bases at J, with 17 bases between the two ends. Per the germline V gene, CDR1 is LGHNA and CDR2 is YNFKEQ. CDR3 in DNA: TGTGCCAGCAGCCCCAAGCTAATGGGGGAACAAGAGACCCAGTACTTC. It encodes CASSPKLMGEQETQYF.

The rearrangement uses TRBV25-1 and TRBJ1-4, with D possibly being TRBD1 (5 bases). Germline CDR1 is MGHDK and CDR2 is SYGVNS. Trimming stripped 6 bases from V and 2 bases from J, with 13 bases between. The CDR3 spans 15 residues. The CDR3 DNA reads TGTGCCAGCAGCCTAGTTCGGGGGACTAATGAAAAACTGTTTTTT. Protein sequence: CASSLVRGTNEKLFF.

The V call is TRBV2, the J call TRBJ2-3; weak D call: TRBD1 (6 bases). Germline assignment: CDR1 SNHLY and CDR2 FYNNEI. V dropped 4 bases and J dropped 2 bases, with 13 bases sitting between them. There are 15 residues in the CDR3. Here the CDR3 reads CASSVGGQNTDTQYF. In DNA, the CDR3 is TGTGCCAGCAGTGTGGGCGGACAGAACACAGATACGCAGTATTTT.

This clone was observed a handful of times. This chain connects TRBV9 to TRBJ1-5; the D is unclear. V was trimmed by 1 base and J by 7 bases, leaving 9 bases between them. The CDR3 spans 13 residues. From germline, CDR1 is SGDLS and CDR2 YYNGEE. The CDR3 coding sequence is TGTGCCAGCAGCGTAATGTCGGGACAGCCCCAGCATTTT. Translating gives CASSVMSGQPQHF.

This chain joins TRBV5-1 and TRBJ2-1, with D perhaps TRBD2 (6 bases). V dropped 4 bases and J dropped 8 bases, with 16 bases sitting between them. Germline CDR1 and CDR2: SGHRS and YFSETQ. CDR3 size: 14 residues. CDR3 nucleotide sequence: TGCGCCAGCAGCGCGGGACTTCGAGCGGATGAGCAGTTCTTC. Translated, it gives CASSAGLRADEQFF. The complete variable domain, with remaining parts taken from reference TRBV5-1 and TRBJ2-1, reads KAGVTQTPRYLIKTRGQQVTLSCSPISGHRSVSWYQQTPGQGLQFLFEYFSETQRNKGNFPGRFSGRQFSNSRSEMNVSTLELGDSALYLCASSAGLRADEQFFGPGTRLTVL.

The sample holds a few counts of this clone. This chain joins TRBV10-3 and TRBJ1-3; D gene ambiguous. Germline V gene lookup returns CDR1 ENHRY and CDR2 SYGVKD. The CDR3 runs to 11 residues. Trimming took 5 bases from V and 6 from J, leaving 5 bases between them. The CDR3 region has the DNA TGTGCCATCAGTTCGGAAAACACCATATATTTT. Translated: CAISSENTIYF.